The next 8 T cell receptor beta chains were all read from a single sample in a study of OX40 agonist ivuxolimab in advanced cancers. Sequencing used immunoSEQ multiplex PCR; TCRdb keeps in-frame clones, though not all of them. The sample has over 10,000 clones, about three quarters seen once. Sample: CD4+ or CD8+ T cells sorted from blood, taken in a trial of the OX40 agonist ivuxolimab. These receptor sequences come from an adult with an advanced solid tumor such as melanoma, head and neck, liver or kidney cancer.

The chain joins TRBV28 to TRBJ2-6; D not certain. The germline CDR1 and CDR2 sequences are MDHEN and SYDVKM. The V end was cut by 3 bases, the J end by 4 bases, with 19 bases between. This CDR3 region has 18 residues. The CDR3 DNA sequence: TGTGCCAGCAGTTTGGGCCTTAAGAGGTCGACCGGGGCCAACGTCCTGACTTTC. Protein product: CASSLGLKRSTGANVLTF.

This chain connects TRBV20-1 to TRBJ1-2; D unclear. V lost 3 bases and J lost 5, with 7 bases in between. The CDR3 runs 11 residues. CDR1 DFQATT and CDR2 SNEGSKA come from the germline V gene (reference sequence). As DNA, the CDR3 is TGCAGTGCTAGGGAGGGATATGGCTACACCTTC. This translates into CSAREGYGYTF.

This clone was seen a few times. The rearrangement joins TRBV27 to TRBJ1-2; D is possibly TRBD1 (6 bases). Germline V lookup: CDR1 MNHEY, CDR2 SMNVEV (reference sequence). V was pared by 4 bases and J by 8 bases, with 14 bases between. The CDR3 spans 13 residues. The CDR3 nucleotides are TGTGCCAGCAGTTCACCCACAGGGTTAGGCTACACCTTC. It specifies CASSSPTGLGYTF.

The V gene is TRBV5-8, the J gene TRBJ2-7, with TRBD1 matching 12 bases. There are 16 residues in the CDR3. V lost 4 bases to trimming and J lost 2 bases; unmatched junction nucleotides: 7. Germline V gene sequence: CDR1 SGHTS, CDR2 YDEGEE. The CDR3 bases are TGTGCCAGCAGCGGAATCGGGACAGGGGGCCCCTACGAGCAGTACGTC. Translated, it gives CASSGIGTGGPYEQYV.

The CDR3 bases are TGTGCCAGCAGCTTCTCCGCGAGCGTCAAAAACATTCAGTACTTC. It encodes CASSFSASVKNIQYF. The chain couples TRBV7-9 to TRBJ2-4; D call uncertain. Trimming removed 3 bases from V and 3 bases from J, with 12 bases in between. Germline CDR1 SEHNR, CDR2 FQNEAQ (reference sequence). The CDR3 extends over 15 amino acids.

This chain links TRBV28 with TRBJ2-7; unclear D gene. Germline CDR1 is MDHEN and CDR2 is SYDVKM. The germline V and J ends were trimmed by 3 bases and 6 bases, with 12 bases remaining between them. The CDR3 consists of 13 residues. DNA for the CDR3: TGTGCCAGCAGTTTTCGCGCAGGTGGCGAGCAGTACTTC. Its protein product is CASSFRAGGEQYF.

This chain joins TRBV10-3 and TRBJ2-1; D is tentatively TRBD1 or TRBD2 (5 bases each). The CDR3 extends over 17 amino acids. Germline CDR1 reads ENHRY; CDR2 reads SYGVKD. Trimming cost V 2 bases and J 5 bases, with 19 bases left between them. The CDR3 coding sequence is TGTGCCATCAGTGAGACAACCGGGACGGCCCTTAACAATGAGCAGTTCTTC. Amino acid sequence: CAISETTGTALNNEQFF.

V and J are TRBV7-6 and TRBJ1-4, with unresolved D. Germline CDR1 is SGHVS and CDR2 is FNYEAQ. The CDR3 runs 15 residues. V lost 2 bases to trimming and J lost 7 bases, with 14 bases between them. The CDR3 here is CASSLKQGSGEKLFF. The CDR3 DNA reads TGTGCCAGCAGCTTAAAACAAGGTTCAGGTGAAAAACTGTTTTTT.